The next 11 T cell receptor beta chains were all read from a single sample in a study of T cells in women clearing cervical HPV infection. TCRdb keeps only in-frame clones here, not all; method: immunoSEQ multiplex PCR. Its clone listing holds some 25,000 clones. The specimen was blood buffy coat. All receptors derive from a woman between 18 and 69 years old with a cervical HPV16 infection that either progressed to CIN3+ or cleared (not recorded which).

To note about this clone: The DNA ends 3 residues before the CDR3 does, and the rest of the CDR3 is filled in from the germline J gene. The chain links TRBV30 to TRBJ2-2; D not certain. This CDR3 has 14 residues. Germline values: CDR1 GTSNPN, CDR2 SVGIG (reference sequence). The part of the CDR3 DNA that was read is TGTGCCTGGAGTGTGAGTCAGGTTAATTCACCG. This codes for CAWSVSQVNSP. The complete CDR3 reads CAWSVSQVNSPLFF.

As concerns this clone: The read comes to an end 3 residues before the CDR3 does, leaving the germline J gene to fill in the end. The chain uses TRBV7-6 and TRBJ2-3; TRBD1 aligns across 8 bases. Germline V lookup: CDR1 SGHVS, CDR2 FNYEAQ. The CDR3 covers 14 residues. The sequenced CDR3 bases are TGTGCCAGCAGCCGGGGACAGGCCGGTCAGCCG. It encodes CASSRGQAGQP. The complete CDR3 reads CASSRGQAGQPQYF.

Comments on this clone: The CDR3 end is not reached by the read, which stops 3 residues before it; the germline J gene fills it in. The V gene is TRBV2, the J gene TRBJ1-5, with a tentative D call TRBD1 (5 bases). This CDR3 region has 14 residues. V was cut by 4 bases and J by 2 bases, with 9 bases left in between. In germline, CDR1 is SNHLY, CDR2 FYNNEI. The CDR3 DNA, read in part, is TGTGCCAGCAGTGGGGGGGACGGCAATCAGCCC. This codes for CASSGGDGNQP. The entire CDR3 is CASSGGDGNQPQHF.

On this clone: With the read ending 3 residues before the CDR3 end, the germline J gene is used to fill in that end. The V gene is TRBV9, the J gene TRBJ2-5, with TRBD2 matching over 8 bases. Losses at the gene ends were 1 base for V and 1 base for J; bases not matched to a gene: 3. From germline, CDR1 is SGDLS and CDR2 YYNGEE. The CDR3 is made up of 15 amino acids. The part of the CDR3 DNA that was read is TGTGCCAGCAGCGTATCCGGGGGGGCCCAAGAGACC. Translated: CASSVSGGAQET. The complete CDR3 protein is CASSVSGGAQETQYF.

Of note for this clone: The read halts 3 residues ahead of the CDR3 end, with the missing end drawn from the germline J gene. The gene calls are TRBV12-3 or TRBV12-4 and TRBJ2-1; perhaps TRBD2 as D (7 bases). V was clipped by 6 bases and J by 8 bases, with 14 bases between them. The CDR3 extends over 13 amino acids. The CDR3 loop reads CASSYPGGHEQFF. Incomplete CDR3 DNA: TGTGCCAGCAGCTACCCCGGGGGGCATGAG.

A note on this clone: Sequencing ends 3 residues short of the CDR3 end; the germline J gene provides the rest. The J gene is TRBJ2-7, the V gene TRBV27, with 8 bases that match TRBD1. This CDR3 region has 16 residues. V shed 6 bases, J shed 5 bases, and the junction held 15 bases outside the gene matches. CDR1 is MNHEY and CDR2 is SMNVEV in the germline V gene (reference sequence). CDR3 DNA, as far as it was read: TGTGCCAGCAGGAAAACGGACAGGGAAGGAGCGGACGAG. Residues: CASRKTDREGADE. The whole CDR3 protein is CASRKTDREGADEQYF.

As regards this clone: The read ends 3 residues shy of where the CDR3 ends; the end is completed using the germline J gene. This sequence joins TRBV19 and TRBJ1-6, with 12 bases that match TRBD1. The V gene's germline CDR1 is LNHDA and CDR2 SQIVND (reference sequence). The CDR3 loop spans 13 amino acids. Here the CDR3 reads CASRGQGASPLHF. The DNA read from the CDR3 is TGTGCCAGTAGGGGACAGGGGGCAAGTCCC.

As concerns this clone: The germline gene is not matched at one end of the junction; a read error may be the cause. With the read ending 3 residues before the CDR3 end, the germline J gene is used to fill in that end. This chain connects TRBV4-2 to TRBJ2-2; 7 nucleotides agree with TRBD2. CDR1 and CDR2 from the germline V gene are LGHNA and YNFKEQ. The length of the CDR3 is 16 residues. The sequenced part of the CDR3 DNA is TGCGCCAGCAGCCAAGATCACGCGGGGGAAACCGGGGAG. It encodes CASSQDHAGETGE. The complete CDR3 sequence is CASSQDHAGETGELFF.

Details on this clone: The CDR3 end lies 3 residues beyond the end of the read and is filled in from the germline J gene. This rearrangement joins TRBV7-6 to TRBJ2-1, with 12 nucleotides matching TRBD2. Germline V CDR1 and CDR2: SGHVS, FNYEAQ. The length of the CDR3 is 14 residues. The junction had 4 bases not matched to a gene; V was cut back by 5 bases and J by 8 bases. CDR3 region: CASSQTSGGHEQFF. Incomplete CDR3 DNA: TGTGCCAGCAGCCAGACTAGCGGGGGTCATGAG.

On this clone: Read sequence stops 3 residues before the CDR3 end, and the germline J gene provides the missing end. V is TRBV5-1 and J is TRBJ1-1; D possibly corresponds to TRBD1 (5 bases). From germline, CDR1 is SGHRS and CDR2 YFSETQ. V lost 3 bases and J lost 4, with 16 bases in between. The CDR3 sequence is 15 residues long. CDR3 DNA, as far as it was read: TGCGCCAGCAGCTCACAATCCGACAGTACCACTGAA. It encodes CASSSQSDSTTE. The CDR3 reads in full as CASSSQSDSTTEAFF.

Of note for this clone: The CDR3 goes on 3 residues after the read ends, and that part is filled in from the germline J gene. The chain couples TRBV6-4 to TRBJ1-4; D is unresolved. Germline V CDR1 and CDR2: MRHNA, SNTAGT. Trimming shortened V by 0 bases and J by 8 bases, and 19 bases separated the two germline ends. The CDR3 is 17 residues long. The CDR3 bases that were read are TGTGCCAGCAGTGACTCGATCCGCGCCGGTCCCCTAGAAAAA. It codes for CASSDSIRAGPLEK. The entire CDR3 protein is CASSDSIRAGPLEKLFF.